The 9 T cell receptor beta chains listed next were all sequenced from one sample in a study of beta chain features in type 1 diabetes. Findings and caveats of the study: Patients with Type 1 diabetes showed moderately but significantly shorter TCRB CDR3s in all four CD4+ subsets.

Antigens for these TCRs are unknown. Of the isolated RNA, all was reverse transcribed, and so the sequenced material was expressed TCRB transcripts. Clones were read by immunoSEQ multiplex PCR, and TCRdb kept only the in-frame ones, dropping some. The table lists about 280,000 clones, approximately 15% of them singletons. What was sequenced was naive CD4+ T cells from blood. The source is a man between 18 and 29 years old with type 1 diabetes.

The rearrangement links TRBV9 to TRBJ1-4; 9 nucleotides match TRBD1. Germline CDR1 and CDR2: SGDLS and YYNGEE. Unmatched junction bases numbered 7, after V lost 2 bases and J lost 8 bases. The CDR3 is 15 amino acids. The CDR3 DNA reads as TGTGCCAGCAGCGTGAGGACAGGGGAAGGAGAAAAACTGTTTTTT. Residues: CASSVRTGEGEKLFF.

This clone was counted only a few times. V and J are TRBV29-1 and TRBJ2-3; 10 bases match TRBD2. Trimming took 7 bases from V and 3 from J; bases not matched to a gene: 13. Germline V gene data show CDR1 as SQVTM and CDR2 as ANQGSEA. The CDR3 runs 16 residues. Written as DNA, the CDR3 is TGCAGCGCCGTCCCACTAACTAGCGGGAAGACAGATACGCAGTATTTT. Protein: CSAVPLTSGKTDTQYF.

This clone has just one count. V usage is TRBV27 and J usage is TRBJ2-7; weak D call: TRBD1 (6 bases). In germline, CDR1 is MNHEY, CDR2 SMNVEV (reference sequence). The CDR3 covers 12 residues. Trimming removed 5 bases from V and 9 bases from J, with 14 bases in between. This chain's CDR3 is CASSLRGKGQYF. DNA for the CDR3: TGTGCCAGCAGTCTCAGGGGTAAGGGGCAGTACTTC.

This chain links TRBV19 with TRBJ2-7; D gene ambiguous. The CDR3 is 13 amino acids. Germline CDR1 and CDR2: LNHDA and SQIVND (reference sequence). V lost 1 base to trimming and J lost 1 base, with 5 bases between them. The CDR3 nucleotides are TGTGCCAGTAGTATAGTTGTATCCTACGAGCAGTACTTC. This translates into CASSIVVSYEQYF.

The J gene is TRBJ2-5, the V gene TRBV5-1, with TRBD1 as a possible D gene (5 bases). There are 15 residues in the CDR3. The germline V gene has CDR1 SGHRS and CDR2 YFSETQ. Trimming removed 0 bases from V and 2 bases from J, with 11 bases in between. The CDR3 DNA reads TGCGCCAGCAGCTTGGCCCGAGCAGGGCAAGAGACCCAGTACTTC. Translation: CASSLARAGQETQYF.

The V and J genes are TRBV30 and TRBJ2-5; TRBD1 is a possible D gene (7 bases). Trimming removed 2 bases at V and 5 bases at J, with 12 bases between. The CDR3 covers 13 residues. Germline CDR1 reads GTSNPN; CDR2 reads SVGIG (reference sequence). CDR3 nucleotides: TGTGCCTGGAGTTCAGGGGGGTGGGAGACCCAGTACTTC. Encoded protein: CAWSSGGWETQYF. The whole variable domain, filled in from reference TRBV30 and TRBJ2-5, reads SQTIHQWPATLVQPVGSPLSLECTVEGTSNPNLYWYRQAAGRGLQLLFYSVGIGQISSEVPQNLSASRPQDRQFILSSKKLLLSDSGFYLCAWSSGGWETQYFGPGTRLLVL.

The sample holds a few counts of this clone. V is TRBV28 and J is TRBJ2-7; TRBD1 agrees at 7 bases. After removal of 7 bases from V and 2 bases from J, the junction contained 8 bases not matched to a gene. This CDR3 has 14 amino acids. Germline lookup yields CDR1 MDHEN and CDR2 SYDVKM. The CDR3, as DNA: TGTGCCAGCATTGCCGGGACAGTCCCCTACGAGCAGTACTTC. This translates into CASIAGTVPYEQYF. Using reference TRBV28 and TRBJ2-7 for the parts outside the CDR3, the full variable domain is DVKVTQSSRYLVKRTGEKVFLECVQDMDHENMFWYRQDPGLGLRLIYFSYDVKMKEKGDIPEGYSVSREKKERFSLILESASTNQTSMYLCASIAGTVPYEQYFGPGTRLTVT.

J is TRBJ1-4 and V is TRBV11-2, with 9 nucleotides matching TRBD1. Germline V CDR1 and CDR2: SGHAT, FQNNGV. This CDR3 region has 16 residues. J was trimmed by 5 bases and V by 5 bases; bases with no gene match: 9. The CDR3 DNA reads as TGTGCCAGCAGCCCACCCGTCGGGACAGGGAATGAAAAACTGTTTTTT. This sequence encodes CASSPPVGTGNEKLFF.

The genes are TRBV7-9 and TRBJ1-2; D call uncertain. V was clipped by 5 bases and J by 3 bases, with 7 bases between them. From germline, CDR1 is SEHNR and CDR2 FQNEAQ (reference sequence). The CDR3 contains 12 residues. The CDR3 bases are TGTGCCAGCAGCCCCCAGGACTATGGCTACACCTTC. Protein sequence: CASSPQDYGYTF.